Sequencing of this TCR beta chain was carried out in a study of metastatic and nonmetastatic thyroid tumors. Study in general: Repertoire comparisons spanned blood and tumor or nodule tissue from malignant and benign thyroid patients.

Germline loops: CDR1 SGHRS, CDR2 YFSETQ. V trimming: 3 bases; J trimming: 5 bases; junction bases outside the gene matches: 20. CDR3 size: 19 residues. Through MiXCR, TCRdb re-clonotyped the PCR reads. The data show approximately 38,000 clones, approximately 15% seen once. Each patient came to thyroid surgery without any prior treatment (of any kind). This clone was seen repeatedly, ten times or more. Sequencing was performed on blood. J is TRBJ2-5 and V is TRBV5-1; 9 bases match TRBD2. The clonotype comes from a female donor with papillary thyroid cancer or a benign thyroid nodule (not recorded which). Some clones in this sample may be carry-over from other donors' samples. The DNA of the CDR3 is TGCGCCAGCAGCTCTGTTGGGTTGGTAGCGGGAGTAGGTTTGGAGACCCAGTACTTC. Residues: CASSSVGLVAGVGLETQYF.